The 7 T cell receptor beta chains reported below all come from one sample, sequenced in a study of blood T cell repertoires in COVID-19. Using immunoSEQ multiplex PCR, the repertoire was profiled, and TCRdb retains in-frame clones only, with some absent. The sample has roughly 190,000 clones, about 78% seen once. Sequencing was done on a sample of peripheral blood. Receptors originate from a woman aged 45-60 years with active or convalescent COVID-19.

CDR3 bases: TGTGCCAGTAGAAGACAGGGAGGAAGCAATCAGCCCCAGCATTTT. It specifies CASRRQGGSNQPQHF. This rearrangement joins TRBV19 to TRBJ1-5; 7 positions match TRBD1. Germline V lookup: CDR1 LNHDA, CDR2 SQIVND (reference sequence). Trimming removed 6 bases from V and 1 base from J; junction bases left unmatched: 6. This CDR3 is built from 15 residues.

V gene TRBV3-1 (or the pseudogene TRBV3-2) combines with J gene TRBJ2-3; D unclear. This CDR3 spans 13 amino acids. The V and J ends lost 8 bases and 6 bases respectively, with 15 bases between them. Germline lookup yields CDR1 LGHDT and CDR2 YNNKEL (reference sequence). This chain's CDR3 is CASLNEHTDTQYF. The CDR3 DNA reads TGTGCCAGCCTCAATGAACACACGGATACGCAGTATTTT.

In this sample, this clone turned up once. In DNA form, the CDR3 reads TGTGCCAGCAGCCAATCTTCGGGAGTGTTGACAGATACGCAGTATTTT. Translated, it gives CASSQSSGVLTDTQYF. This sequence joins TRBV16 and TRBJ2-3; weak D call: TRBD2 (6 bases). Germline CDR1 KGHSY, CDR2 FQNENV. This CDR3 is built from 16 residues. V was cut by 0 bases and J by 3 bases, with 13 bases left in between.

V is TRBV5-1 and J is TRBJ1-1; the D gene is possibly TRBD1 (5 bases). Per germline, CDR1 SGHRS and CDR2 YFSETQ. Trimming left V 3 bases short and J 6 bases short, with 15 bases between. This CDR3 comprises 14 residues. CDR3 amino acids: CASSSIREGAEAFF. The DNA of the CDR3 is TGCGCCAGCAGCTCCATCAGGGAAGGCGCTGAAGCTTTCTTT.

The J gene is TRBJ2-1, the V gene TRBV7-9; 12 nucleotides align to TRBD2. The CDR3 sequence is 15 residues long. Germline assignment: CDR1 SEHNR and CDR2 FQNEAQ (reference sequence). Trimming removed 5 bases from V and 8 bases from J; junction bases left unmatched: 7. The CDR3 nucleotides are TGTGCCAGCAGCACCCGACTAGCGGGAGAAGATGAGCAGTTCTTC. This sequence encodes CASSTRLAGEDEQFF.

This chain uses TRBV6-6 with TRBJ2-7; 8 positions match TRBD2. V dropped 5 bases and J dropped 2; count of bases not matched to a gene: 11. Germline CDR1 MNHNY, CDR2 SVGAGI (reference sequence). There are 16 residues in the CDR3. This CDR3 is CASSPTSASYAYEQYF. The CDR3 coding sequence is TGTGCCAGCAGTCCGACTAGCGCCTCATACGCCTACGAGCAGTACTTC.

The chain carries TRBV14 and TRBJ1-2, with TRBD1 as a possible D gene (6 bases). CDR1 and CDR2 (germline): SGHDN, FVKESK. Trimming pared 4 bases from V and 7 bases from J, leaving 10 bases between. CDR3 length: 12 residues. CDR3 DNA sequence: TGTGCCAGCAGCCTCAGGGGTTTTGGCTACACCTTC. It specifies CASSLRGFGYTF.